The 20 T cell receptor beta chains listed next were all sequenced from one sample in a study of spatial heterogeneity in lung cancer (dated by TCRdb to between 2018 and 2021). Libraries were built with 5' RACE. Data came from a NextSeq 500. Through fastp at Q25 and MiXCR, TCRdb rebuilt clones from the public reads, retaining in-frame beta chains. When rows share a CDR3 protein, they turn into one entry using the most common DNA and genes. Within this sample are tens of thousands of distinct CDR3 sequences, with 5.5% to 8% of them counted one time only. The ten most abundant clones make up roughly 13% of the sample. The time point tag for this specimen amounts to: sample taken at primary tumor resection. Without any cell sorting, TCR sequencing was performed on whole RNA extracted either from tumor and nontumor lung tissue or from cryopreserved PBMC samples. Sequenced material: PBMCs, taken at surgery. The receptor set was obtained from a male donor with early-stage non-small cell lung cancer.

This clonotype was seen many times. V gene TRBV15 combines with J gene TRBJ2-3, with D perhaps TRBD2 (6 bases). Trimming stripped 7 bases from V and 2 bases from J, with 13 bases between. The CDR3 has 14 residues. Germline V gene sequence: CDR1 LNHNV, CDR2 YYDKDF (reference sequence). The CDR3 loop is CATKGGIVTDTQYF. CDR3 sequence (DNA): TGTGCCACCAAGGGCGGGATAGTCACAGATACGCAGTATTTT.

This clonotype has a count of ten or more. V usage is TRBV20-1 and J usage is TRBJ2-3, with 12 bases aligning to TRBD2. After removal of 5 bases from V and 2 bases from J, the junction contained 8 bases not matched to a gene. Germline V lookup: CDR1 DFQATT, CDR2 SNEGSKA (reference sequence). This CDR3 region has 16 residues. The CDR3 reads CSAPSGRAINTDTQYF. The CDR3 DNA is TGCAGTGCTCCTAGCGGGAGGGCAATAAACACAGATACGCAGTATTTT.

This clonotype has a count of ten or more. V gene TRBV7-2 combines with J gene TRBJ2-5; D remains unclear. The CDR3 has 12 residues. Germline loops: CDR1 SGHTA, CDR2 FQGNSA. The germline V and J ends were trimmed by 1 base and 5 bases, with 5 bases remaining between them. CDR3 nucleotides: TGTGCCAGCAGCTTAGTATGGGAGACCCAGTACTTC. Translation gives CASSLVWETQYF.

Ten or more counts support this clonotype. The chain couples TRBV5-1 to TRBJ1-2; tentatively, D is TRBD1 (5 bases). Germline-derived CDR1 and CDR2 are SGHRS and YFSETQ. CDR3 size: 13 residues. V dropped 3 bases and J dropped 1 base, with 7 bases sitting between them. The CDR3 protein is CASSSGHNYGYTF. In nucleotides, the CDR3 is TGCGCCAGCAGCTCCGGACATAACTATGGCTACACCTTC.

This clonotype was detected a few times. The chain joins TRBV4-2 to TRBJ2-1; TRBD2 is a possible D gene (5 bases). The CDR3 is 13 amino acids. V lost 0 bases and J 10 bases, leaving 10 bases between the germline ends. Germline V lookup: CDR1 LGHNA, CDR2 YNFKEQ. The CDR3: CASSQERRREQFF. CDR3 in DNA: TGTGCCAGCAGCCAAGAAAGGAGGAGAGAGCAGTTCTTC.

This clonotype was detected ten times or more. V is TRBV5-1 and J is TRBJ1-1; D remains ambiguous. The V gene's germline CDR1 is SGHRS and CDR2 YFSETQ. This CDR3 region has 14 residues. Trimming cost V 0 bases and J 5 bases, with 11 bases left between them. The CDR3 sequence is CASSLGVGITEAFF. DNA for the CDR3: TGCGCCAGCAGCTTGGGCGTAGGTATTACTGAAGCTTTCTTT.

This clonotype was found many times. This rearrangement joins TRBV2 to TRBJ2-3; 7 bases fit TRBD2. V dropped 5 bases and J dropped 4; count of bases not matched to a gene: 6. The CDR3 loop spans 14 amino acids. Germline V gene data show CDR1 as SNHLY and CDR2 as FYNNEI. Here the CDR3 reads CASSSSGSADTQYF. In nucleotides, the CDR3 is TGTGCCAGCAGTAGTAGCGGGTCGGCAGATACGCAGTATTTT.

The table lists this clonotype with many counts. V usage is TRBV23-1 and J usage is TRBJ1-4, with D perhaps matching TRBD1 (5 bases). TRBV23-1 is known as an ORF, though its function is uncertain. The CDR3 sequence is 15 residues long. The V end was cut by 6 bases, the J end by 6 bases, with 17 bases between. The CDR3 bases are TGCGCCAGCAGACCCAGGGCACCTGAGGATGAAAAACTGTTTTTT. Translated, it gives CASRPRAPEDEKLFF.

This clonotype was detected ten times or more. This rearrangement joins TRBV5-1 to TRBJ2-1, with 7 bases that match TRBD1. The CDR3 extends over 15 amino acids. Germline V lookup: CDR1 SGHRS, CDR2 YFSETQ. V dropped 0 bases and J dropped 7; count of bases not matched to a gene: 7. CDR3 nucleotides: TGCGCCAGCAGCTTGGGTCAGGGGGTTAGGAATGAGCAGTTCTTC. It codes for CASSLGQGVRNEQFF.

This clonotype was recorded a few times. The CDR3 reads CASSETSGVGYTF. In DNA form, the CDR3 reads TGTGCCAGCAGTGAAACCTCAGGGGTAGGCTACACCTTC. V gene TRBV25-1 combines with J gene TRBJ1-2, with a tentative D call TRBD1 (6 bases). Germline lookup yields CDR1 MGHDK and CDR2 SYGVNS. This CDR3 comprises 13 residues. Trimming took 2 bases from V and 8 from J, leaving 12 bases between them.

This clonotype has a count of ten or more. The V call is TRBV9, the J call TRBJ2-2; D is undetermined. Trimming pared 3 bases from V and 0 bases from J, leaving 12 bases between. This CDR3 comprises 16 residues. Germline V lookup: CDR1 SGDLS, CDR2 YYNGEE. The CDR3: CASSDDGYANTGELFF. As DNA, the CDR3 is TGTGCCAGCAGCGACGACGGTTACGCGAACACCGGGGAGCTGTTTTTT.

The genes are TRBV3-1 and TRBJ1-6; tentative D call: TRBD1 (5 bases). Germline V gene sequence: CDR1 LGHDT, CDR2 YNNKEL (reference sequence). Between the trimmed V and J ends, which lost 4 bases and 8 bases, there was a span of 12 bases. This CDR3 spans 14 amino acids. CDR3 DNA sequence: TGTGCCAGCAGCCCGGGACCGGGATATTCACCCCTCCACTTT. Encoded protein: CASSPGPGYSPLHF.

The sample holds many counts of this clonotype. CDR3 sequence reads: CASSSPTFSYNEQFF. The CDR3 DNA sequence: TGTGCCAGCAGCTCCCCAACATTCTCCTACAATGAGCAGTTCTTC. This chain connects TRBV7-9 to TRBJ2-1, with unresolved D. Germline V gene data show CDR1 as SEHNR and CDR2 as FQNEAQ (reference sequence). V lost 4 bases, J lost 0 bases, and 10 bases lay in between. The CDR3 sequence is 15 residues long.

This clonotype was observed at least ten times. The chain joins TRBV20-1 to TRBJ2-7, with D perhaps matching TRBD1 (6 bases). CDR1 is DFQATT, CDR2 SNEGSKA, per germline (reference sequence). The CDR3 has 12 amino acids. Trimming left V 3 bases short and J 3 bases short, with 9 bases between. In DNA form, the CDR3 reads TGCAGTGCTAGCAGCAGGGGCTACGAGCAGTACTTC. Translated: CSASSRGYEQYF.

This clonotype was seen many times. This rearrangement joins TRBV5-4 to TRBJ2-7; D unresolved. Germline CDR1 SGHNT, CDR2 YYREEE (reference sequence). This CDR3 comprises 13 residues. Trimming left V 2 bases short and J 2 bases short, with 8 bases between. The CDR3 DNA reads TGTGCCAGCAGCTTCCGGAGAACCTACGAGCAGTACTTC. Protein sequence: CASSFRRTYEQYF.

This clonotype was found a few times. V gene TRBV20-1 combines with J gene TRBJ2-5; TRBD2 matches at 12 bases. Trimming removed 5 bases from V and 2 bases from J; junction bases left unmatched: 6. This CDR3 contains 15 residues. Germline lookup yields CDR1 DFQATT and CDR2 SNEGSKA (reference sequence). The chain's CDR3 is CSAYLAGGTQETQYF. The CDR3 DNA is TGCAGTGCTTATCTAGCGGGAGGGACTCAAGAGACCCAGTACTTC.

This clonotype was recorded a few times. The rearrangement links TRBV7-8 to TRBJ2-5; a possible D gene is TRBD2 (5 bases). The V and J ends lost 4 bases and 4 bases respectively, with 16 bases between them. The length of the CDR3 is 15 residues. The germline V gene has CDR1 SGHVS and CDR2 FQNEAQ. The CDR3 sequence is CASSSPREGPETQYF. CDR3 nucleotides: TGTGCCAGCAGCTCCCCTCGCGAGGGCCCAGAGACCCAGTACTTC.

The table lists this clonotype with many counts. The chain recombines TRBV27 with TRBJ1-1; D call uncertain. Germline V gene lookup returns CDR1 MNHEY and CDR2 SMNVEV (reference sequence). This CDR3 has 14 residues. Trimming removed 0 bases from V and 9 bases from J, with 14 bases in between. The CDR3 spells CASSLSPTGPQAFF. The DNA for the CDR3 is TGTGCCAGCAGTTTATCCCCTACCGGGCCCCAAGCTTTCTTT.

This clonotype was detected ten times or more. This chain links TRBV10-3 with TRBJ1-5, with TRBD1 as a possible D gene (5 bases). Germline lookup yields CDR1 ENHRY and CDR2 SYGVKD. The CDR3 has 17 amino acids. The V gene lost 10 bases and the J gene lost 1 base, with 23 bases spanning the gap. The CDR3 region is CATLSNRGLVSNQPQHF. The CDR3 coding sequence is TGTGCCACCCTCTCGAATCGGGGGTTAGTAAGCAATCAGCCCCAGCATTTT.

This clonotype was seen repeatedly, ten times or more. The V and J genes are TRBV4-2 and TRBJ2-7; TRBD2 matches 12 bases. CDR1 is LGHNA and CDR2 is YNFKEQ in the germline V gene. V was pared by 0 bases and J by 7 bases, with 13 bases of the junction left unmatched. This CDR3 is built from 18 residues. The CDR3 coding sequence is TGTGCCAGCAGCCAAGAGTGGCTAGCGGGAGGGCCCTACGGGGAGCAGTACTTC. This encodes CASSQEWLAGGPYGEQYF.